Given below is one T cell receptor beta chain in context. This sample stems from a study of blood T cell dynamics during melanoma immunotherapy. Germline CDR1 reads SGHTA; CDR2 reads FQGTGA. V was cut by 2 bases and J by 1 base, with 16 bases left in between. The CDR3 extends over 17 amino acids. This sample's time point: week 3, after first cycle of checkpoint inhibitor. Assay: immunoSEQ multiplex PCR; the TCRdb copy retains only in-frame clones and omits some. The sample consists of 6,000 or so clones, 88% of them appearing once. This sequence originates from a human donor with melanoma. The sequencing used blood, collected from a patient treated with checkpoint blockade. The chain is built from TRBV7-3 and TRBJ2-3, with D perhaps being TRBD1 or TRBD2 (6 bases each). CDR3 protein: CASSLVGGIEGTDTQYF. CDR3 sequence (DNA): TGTGCCAGCAGCTTAGTAGGGGGGATAGAAGGCACAGATACGCAGTATTTT. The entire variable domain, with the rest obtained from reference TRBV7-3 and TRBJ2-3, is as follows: GAGVSQTPSNKVTEKGKYVELRCDPISGHTALYWYRQSLGQGPEFLIYFQGTGAADDSGLPNDRFFAVRPEGSVSTLKIQRTERGDSAVYLCASSLVGGIEGTDTQYFGPGTRLTVL.